This T cell receptor beta chain was sequenced for a study of blood T cell repertoires in COVID-19. Background on the study: T cells, B-cell-depleted T cells, or PBMCs supplied cDNA or gDNA.

Profiled with immunoSEQ multiplex PCR; TCRdb holds only in-frame clones, not every one. The top ten hold less than 6.5% of the sample, which has 200,000 to 300,000 clones, 75% to 85% seen once. The V end was cut by 5 bases, the J end by 10 bases, with 17 bases between. This CDR3 comprises 13 residues. This clone was found a few times. This chain links TRBV12-3 or TRBV12-4 with TRBJ1-2; tentative D call: TRBD1 (5 bases). The sequence came from a human donor in a cohort sampled during active COVID-19. The sequenced material came from peripheral blood. Written as DNA, the CDR3 is TGTGCCAGCAGTCTCGGGGGAAATGTGGTCTACACCTTC. Translating it yields CASSLGGNVVYTF.